This record looks at one T cell receptor (beta chain) sequence and its context. A second PCR, run for 7 to 11 cycles, used a sample-barcoded 5' primer plus a J-beta primer mix. A template-switch adaptor with 12 random nucleotides tagged each cDNA molecule. MiXCR, run by TCRdb on the 5' RACE reads, gives a single entry per CDR3 protein. Among approximately 880,000 distinct CDR3 sequences, 40% to 60% were seen once, and the ten largest hold roughly an eighth. The data are from a study of blood T cells in healthy people across ages. Researchers isolated at least 6 million PBMCs per sample. The sample comprised blood. This clonotype was sampled from a man younger than 40 in good health.

CDR3 in amino acids: CASSSGLAGPHTDTQYF. The DNA of the CDR3 is TGTGCCAGCAGTAGCGGTTTAGCGGGGCCCCACACAGATACGCAGTATTTT. V usage is TRBV25-1 and J usage is TRBJ2-3, with 8 bases identical to TRBD2. The germline CDR1 and CDR2 sequences are MGHDK and SYGVNS. CDR3 length: 17 amino acids. With V trimmed by 5 bases and J by 2 bases, 12 bases remained unmatched.